The 22 T cell receptor beta chains reported below all come from one sample, sequenced in a study of vaccination effects on CD4 cells after COVID-19. Expansion with viral peptide pools was applied to antigen-specific CD4+ T cells by the ViraFEST assay prior to sequencing. Scientists isolated CD4+ T cells after a roughly 9-day culture period ended. Having tested negative for nucleocapsid antibodies, the vaccine recipients showed no prior SARS-CoV-2 infection. Antigens of these TCRs are unknown. Measured with immunoSEQ multiplex PCR; TCRdb has only the in-frame clones, and not every one. The table has fewer than 30,000 clones, around 75% seen once. The source was CD4+ T cells from PBMCs cultured with SARS-CoV-2 spike peptides, collected before COVID-19 vaccination. All receptors come from a human donor who received a COVID-19 vaccine.

The chain recombines TRBV19 with TRBJ1-2, with D uncertain. CDR3 length: 13 amino acids. With 3 bases removed from V and 8 bases from J, the gap between germline ends came to 13 bases. Germline V gene lookup returns CDR1 LNHDA and CDR2 SQIVND (reference sequence). CDR3 coding DNA: TGTGCCAGTAGTATGCAAGATTTTGGCGGCTACACCTTC. Residues: CASSMQDFGGYTF.

This chain joins TRBV7-9 and TRBJ1-4, with D unresolved. With 5 bases removed from V and 6 bases from J, the gap between germline ends came to 25 bases. This CDR3 is 18 amino acids long. CDR1 is SEHNR, CDR2 FQNEAQ, per germline (reference sequence). CDR3 amino acids: CASSNTEAPSGGYEKLFF. Here the CDR3 DNA reads TGTGCCAGCAGCAACACGGAGGCACCCTCTGGAGGCTATGAAAAACTGTTTTTT.

The J gene is TRBJ2-7, the V gene TRBV19; D is possibly TRBD1 (7 bases). V was cut by 8 bases and J by 2 bases, with 19 bases left in between. CDR1 is LNHDA, CDR2 SQIVND, per germline (reference sequence). This CDR3 is 15 amino acids long. The DNA of the CDR3 is TGTGCCAGTTCCCAGGGGGGCTACGGCGCCTACGAGCAGTACTTC. Translation gives CASSQGGYGAYEQYF.

The chain carries TRBV19 and TRBJ2-1; 7 nucleotides line up with TRBD2. This CDR3 is 14 amino acids long. Unmatched junction bases numbered 4, after V lost 5 bases and J lost 3 bases. Germline V gene data show CDR1 as LNHDA and CDR2 as SQIVND (reference sequence). The CDR3 DNA follows: TGTGCCAGTAGTGCTAGCGGTGGCTACAATGAGCAGTTCTTC. Protein: CASSASGGYNEQFF. The whole variable domain, filled in from reference TRBV19 and TRBJ2-1, reads DGGITQSPKYLFRKEGQNVTLSCEQNLNHDAMYWYRQDPGQGLRLIYYSQIVNDFQKGDIAEGYSVSREKKESFPLTVTSAQKNPTAFYLCASSASGGYNEQFFGPGTRLTVL.

V usage is TRBV7-9 and J usage is TRBJ1-1; D remains unclear. The germline V and J ends were trimmed by 5 bases and 1 base, with 11 bases remaining between them. The V gene's germline CDR1 is SEHNR and CDR2 FQNEAQ (reference sequence). CDR3 length: 14 amino acids. The CDR3 nucleotides read TGTGCCAGCAGCAATTCCCTGGGGAACACTGAAGCTTTCTTT. Its protein product is CASSNSLGNTEAFF.

This chain uses TRBV30 with TRBJ1-4; 9 bases align to TRBD1. Per germline, CDR1 GTSNPN and CDR2 SVGIG (reference sequence). The ends lost 7 bases at V and 10 bases at J; junction bases unmatched: 13. The CDR3 spans 14 residues. The DNA of the CDR3 is TGTGCCTACTCGGGGACAGGGAAGGATGGAAAACTGTTTTTT. This sequence encodes CAYSGTGKDGKLFF.

The CDR3 region has the DNA TGCGCCAGCAGCTTGGCACCGGGACAGGGAGACTATGGCTACACCTTC. Protein product: CASSLAPGQGDYGYTF. This sequence joins TRBV5-1 and TRBJ1-2; the match to TRBD1 covers 9 bases. V trimming: 0 bases; J trimming: 3 bases; junction bases outside the gene matches: 6. The CDR3 length is 16 residues. From germline, CDR1 is SGHRS and CDR2 YFSETQ.

The chain employs TRBV19 and TRBJ2-2; D perhaps matches TRBD2 (7 bases). The CDR3 loop spans 14 amino acids. The germline V gene encodes CDR1 LNHDA and CDR2 SQIVND (reference sequence). Trimming took 10 bases from V and 6 from J, leaving 18 bases between them. The CDR3 protein is CAIQAGALAGELFF. As DNA, the CDR3 is TGTGCCATCCAGGCGGGGGCCCTCGCCGGGGAGCTGTTTTTT.

The chain recombines TRBV27 with TRBJ1-4; 11 positions agree with TRBD1. Germline V gene lookup returns CDR1 MNHEY and CDR2 SMNVEV (reference sequence). Trimming removed 3 bases from V and 2 bases from J; junction bases left unmatched: 5. The CDR3 length is 17 residues. In DNA, the CDR3 is TGTGCCAGCAGTTTTAGGACAGGGGGCTTGACTAATGAAAAACTGTTTTTT. Protein: CASSFRTGGLTNEKLFF.

The rearrangement joins TRBV12-3 or TRBV12-4 to TRBJ2-3, with D hard to call. V lost 5 bases and J lost 3, with 9 bases in between. There are 13 residues in the CDR3. As DNA, the CDR3 is TGTGCCAGCAGTCTCGGAGAGACAGATACGCAGTATTTT. Amino acids: CASSLGETDTQYF.

The chain joins TRBV6-1 to TRBJ2-1, with TRBD2 identical over 14 bases. J was trimmed by 7 bases and V by 4 bases; bases with no gene match: 12. Germline CDR1 reads MNHNS; CDR2 reads SASEGT. The length of the CDR3 is 18 residues. CDR3 in amino acids: CASSGGTSGSRFKNEQFF. CDR3 DNA: TGTGCCAGCAGTGGCGGGACTAGCGGGAGTAGGTTTAAAAATGAGCAGTTCTTC.

The chain joins TRBV27 to TRBJ2-3; TRBD2 aligns across 7 bases. The germline V gene has CDR1 MNHEY and CDR2 SMNVEV (reference sequence). V lost 1 base and J lost 4; bases outside the gene matches: 11. The CDR3 totals 17 residues. CDR3: CASSLFSGGRSADTQYF. DNA of the CDR3: TGTGCCAGCAGTTTATTTTCTGGCGGGAGAAGCGCAGATACGCAGTATTTT.

V usage is TRBV9 and J usage is TRBJ2-5; 8 positions match TRBD1. Losses at the gene ends were 3 bases for V and 5 bases for J; bases not matched to a gene: 12. The germline gives CDR1 SGDLS, CDR2 YYNGEE. The length of the CDR3 is 16 residues. The CDR3 region is CASSAGKTGEGETQYF. Written as DNA, the CDR3 is TGTGCCAGCAGCGCCGGGAAGACAGGGGAAGGTGAGACCCAGTACTTC.

The V and J genes are TRBV5-1 and TRBJ1-3; no clear D. In germline, CDR1 is SGHRS, CDR2 YFSETQ. Deletions cut 0 bases from V and 0 bases from J, with 10 bases between. The CDR3 covers 16 residues. The CDR3 DNA reads as TGCGCCAGCAGCTTGGCCTCGGGTAACTCTGGAAACACCATATATTTT. Protein sequence: CASSLASGNSGNTIYF.

The V call is TRBV6-6, the J call TRBJ1-6; D gene ambiguous. Trimming shortened V by 5 bases and J by 10 bases, and 12 bases separated the two germline ends. This CDR3 contains 13 residues. Germline loops: CDR1 MNHNY, CDR2 SVGAGI (reference sequence). Here the CDR3 reads CASSPLSGSPLHF. The CDR3 nucleotides are TGTGCCAGCAGTCCCCTTAGCGGCTCACCCCTCCACTTT.

This clone was observed a few times. The chain uses TRBV6-1 and TRBJ1-2; D is ambiguous. This CDR3 region has 10 residues. The ends were cut back, 2 bases at V and 5 bases at J, with 0 bases in the middle. CDR1 is MNHNS and CDR2 is SASEGT in the germline V gene. The CDR3 DNA is TGTGCCAGCAGTGAATATGGCTACACCTTC. Its protein product is CASSEYGYTF.

This rearrangement joins TRBV28 to TRBJ2-6, with D unresolved. The CDR3 has 16 amino acids. Trimming took off 8 bases at V and 0 bases at J, with 14 bases between the two ends. Germline assignment: CDR1 MDHEN and CDR2 SYDVKM. CDR3 protein: CASVTQAGSGANVLTF. The CDR3 bases are TGTGCCAGCGTCACCCAAGCTGGCTCTGGGGCCAACGTCCTGACTTTC.

V and J are TRBV19 and TRBJ2-6; no firm D call. CDR1 LNHDA and CDR2 SQIVND come from the germline V gene (reference sequence). The V gene lost 9 bases and the J gene lost 0 bases, with 12 bases spanning the gap. The length of the CDR3 is 15 residues. CDR3 in DNA: TGTGCCAGCTGTAAAACATACTCTGGGGCCAACGTCCTGACTTTC. It encodes CASCKTYSGANVLTF.

V usage is TRBV19 and J usage is TRBJ2-3, with D unresolved. This CDR3 comprises 13 residues. Germline V gene data show CDR1 as LNHDA and CDR2 as SQIVND (reference sequence). V was shortened by 6 bases and J by 0 bases, with 7 bases between the two germline ends. CDR3 amino acids: CASRAASTDTQYF. CDR3 nucleotides: TGTGCCAGTAGGGCGGCTAGCACAGATACGCAGTATTTT.

The chain combines TRBV6-2 or TRBV6-3 with TRBJ1-5; 7 bases are shared with TRBD1. The germline CDR1 and CDR2 sequences are MNHEY and SVGEGT. V gave up 5 bases and J gave up 7 bases; unmatched junction bases: 5. The CDR3 sequence is 13 residues long. CDR3 protein: CASSDDRVQPQHF. Written as DNA, the CDR3 is TGTGCCAGCAGTGACGACAGGGTCCAGCCCCAGCATTTT.

About this clone: Germline and junction disagree at one end, which may indicate a read error. V is TRBV10-3 and J is TRBJ1-1; D gene ambiguous. This CDR3 region has 16 residues. The germline CDR1 and CDR2 sequences are ENHRY and SYGVKD. The CDR3 is CAISGTALELKTEAFF. CDR3 nucleotides: TGTGCCATCAGTGGGACGGCTCTGGAACTGAAGACTGAAGCTTTCTTT.

The V call is TRBV3-1 (or the pseudogene TRBV3-2), the J call TRBJ2-7; 10 bases are a match to TRBD1. CDR3 length: 14 amino acids. Per germline, CDR1 LGHDT and CDR2 YNNKEL (reference sequence). V shed 4 bases, J shed 2 bases, and the junction held 2 bases outside the gene matches. CDR3: CASSRGTGAYEQYF. In DNA, the CDR3 is TGTGCCAGCAGCCGCGGGACAGGGGCCTACGAGCAGTACTTC.